These T cell receptor beta chains were read from a single sample in a study of OX40 agonist ivuxolimab in advanced cancers. This table comes from immunoSEQ multiplex PCR, and its TCRdb copy is limited to in-frame clones, with some not included. The sample holds about 120,000 clones, 85% to 90% seen once. Sequencing was performed on CD4+ or CD8+ T cells sorted from blood, taken in a trial of the OX40 agonist ivuxolimab. The source of these receptors is an adult with an advanced solid tumor such as melanoma, head and neck, liver or kidney cancer. CDR3s include the opening cysteine and the closing phenylalanine or tryptophan. The D gene is left open where the match is weak. Not all rows give a size; the values are once, few, many and, for expanded clones, a class.

CDR3aa: CASSPWDYGLTGELFF
CDR3nt: TGTGCCAGCAGCCCGTGGGACTACGGGTTGACCGGGGAGCTGTTTTTT
v_gene: TRBV5-5
d_gene: TRBD2
j_gene: TRBJ2-2
abundance: few

CDR3aa: CASRPQGGGNTIYF
CDR3nt: TGTGCCAGCAGACCGCAGGGGGGTGGAAACACCATATATTTT
v_gene: TRBV6-5
d_gene: TRBD1
j_gene: TRBJ1-3
abundance: NA

CDR3aa: CASRHTSRQGEAFF
CDR3nt: TGTGCCAGCAGACACACTTCACGACAGGGAGAAGCTTTCTTT
v_gene: TRBV6-6
d_gene: TRBD1
j_gene: TRBJ1-1
abundance: NA

CDR3aa: CASSLQGAYEQYF
CDR3nt: TGTGCCAGCAGCTTACAGGGTGCCTACGAGCAGTACTTC
v_gene: TRBV5-4
d_gene: NA
j_gene: TRBJ2-7
abundance: once

CDR3aa: CASRPLTGGIHEKLFF
CDR3nt: TGTGCCAGTAGACCCCTGACAGGGGGTATTCATGAAAAACTGTTTTTT
v_gene: TRBV19
d_gene: TRBD1
j_gene: TRBJ1-4
abundance: NA

CDR3aa: CASRDRGGNQPQHF
CDR3nt: TGTGCCAGCAGGGACAGGGGAGGGAATCAGCCCCAGCATTTT
v_gene: TRBV27
d_gene: TRBD1
j_gene: TRBJ1-5
abundance: NA

CDR3aa: CSARGGHQTF
CDR3nt: TGCAGTGCTAGAGGAGGCCACCAGACTTTT
v_gene: TRBV20-1
d_gene: NA
j_gene: TRBJ1-4
abundance: NA

CDR3aa: CASSLGLASYNEQFF
CDR3nt: TGCGCCAGCAGCTTGGGACTAGCGTCCTACAATGAGCAGTTCTTC
v_gene: TRBV5-1
d_gene: TRBD2
j_gene: TRBJ2-1
abundance: NA

CDR3aa: CASSLLAGEAFF
CDR3nt: TGTGCCAGCAGTTTACTGGCAGGTGAAGCTTTCTTT
v_gene: TRBV28
d_gene: NA
j_gene: TRBJ1-1
abundance: NA

CDR3aa: CASSLAGQGNNYGYTF
CDR3nt: TGTGCCAGCAGCTTAGCGGGACAGGGAAATAACTATGGCTACACCTTC
v_gene: TRBV7-2
d_gene: TRBD1
j_gene: TRBJ1-2
abundance: NA

CDR3aa: CASSLGTSVGGAFF
CDR3nt: TGTGCCAGCAGCTTAGGAACCAGCGTGGGGGGAGCTTTCTTT
v_gene: TRBV11-2
d_gene: NA
j_gene: TRBJ1-1
abundance: NA

CDR3aa: CASSDPGGIGEAFF
CDR3nt: TGTGCCAGCAGTGACCCAGGGGGCATCGGTGAAGCTTTCTTT
v_gene: TRBV6-6
d_gene: TRBD1
j_gene: TRBJ1-1
abundance: NA

CDR3aa: CASSFGVGTDTQYF
CDR3nt: TGTGCCAGCAGCTTCGGGGTAGGCACAGATACGCAGTATTTT
v_gene: TRBV7-9
d_gene: NA
j_gene: TRBJ2-3
abundance: NA

CDR3aa: CASSLAAQGNQPQHF
CDR3nt: TGTGCCAGCAGCTTAGCAGCCCAGGGAAATCAGCCCCAGCATTTT
v_gene: TRBV7-6
d_gene: NA
j_gene: TRBJ1-5
abundance: few

CDR3aa: CASSNRDRGVTQYF
CDR3nt: TGTGCCAGCAGCAACAGGGACCGCGGGGTTACGCAGTATTTT
v_gene: TRBV11-2
d_gene: NA
j_gene: TRBJ2-3
abundance: NA

CDR3aa: CASSAGTALFEQYF
CDR3nt: TGTGCCAGCAGCGCCGGGACAGCCCTTTTTGAGCAGTACTTC
v_gene: TRBV9
d_gene: TRBD1
j_gene: TRBJ2-7
abundance: NA

CDR3aa: CSPGTSGGTDTQYF
CDR3nt: TGCAGCCCCGGGACTAGCGGGGGCACAGATACGCAGTATTTT
v_gene: TRBV29-1
d_gene: TRBD2
j_gene: TRBJ2-3
abundance: NA

CDR3aa: CASSAGTNEKLFF
CDR3nt: TGTGCCAGCAGTGCTGGCACTAATGAAAAACTGTTTTTT
v_gene: TRBV7-2
d_gene: NA
j_gene: TRBJ1-4
abundance: NA

CDR3aa: CASSGQGVAAYEQYF
CDR3nt: TGTGCCAGCTCCGGACAGGGTGTGGCGGCCTACGAGCAGTACTTC
v_gene: TRBV18
d_gene: TRBD1
j_gene: TRBJ2-7
abundance: NA

CDR3aa: CASSEERGQLLSSYNSPLHF
CDR3nt: TGTGCCAGCAGTGAAGAGAGGGGACAGTTATTGAGCTCCTATAATTCACCCCTCCACTTT
v_gene: TRBV2
d_gene: TRBD1
j_gene: TRBJ1-6
abundance: few

CDR3aa: CASSFLGGAPYGYTF
CDR3nt: TGTGCCAGCAGTTTTCTGGGGGGCGCCCCGTATGGCTACACCTTC
v_gene: TRBV28
d_gene: NA
j_gene: TRBJ1-2
abundance: NA

CDR3aa: CASRPRGHTDTQYF
CDR3nt: TGTGCCAGCAGACCCAGGGGACACACAGATACGCAGTATTTT
v_gene: TRBV5-8
d_gene: NA
j_gene: TRBJ2-3
abundance: NA

CDR3aa: CASSPKSGGANEQYF
CDR3nt: TGCGCCAGCAGCCCCAAAAGCGGGGGGGCGAACGAGCAGTACTTC
v_gene: TRBV4-1
d_gene: TRBD2
j_gene: TRBJ2-7
abundance: NA

CDR3aa: CASALGLAGDSVQFF
CDR3nt: TGTGCCAGCGCCCTTGGACTAGCGGGGGATAGCGTGCAGTTCTTC
v_gene: TRBV7-8
d_gene: TRBD2
j_gene: TRBJ2-1
abundance: once

CDR3aa: CASSLDQGAFNEQFF
CDR3nt: TGTGCCAGCAGCTTAGATCAGGGGGCGTTTAATGAGCAGTTCTTC
v_gene: TRBV7-2
d_gene: TRBD1
j_gene: TRBJ2-1
abundance: NA

CDR3aa: CASRKGRTSTNEKLFF
CDR3nt: TGTGCCAGCAGGAAGGGGCGGACGTCAACTAATGAAAAACTGTTTTTT
v_gene: TRBV2
d_gene: NA
j_gene: TRBJ1-4
abundance: NA

CDR3aa: CASRTDSYNSPLHF
CDR3nt: TGCGCCAGCAGAACAGACTCCTATAATTCACCCCTCCACTTT
v_gene: TRBV5-1
d_gene: NA
j_gene: TRBJ1-6
abundance: NA

CDR3aa: CASSIGTGNTEAFF
CDR3nt: TGTGCCAGTAGTATAGGGACAGGGAACACTGAAGCTTTCTTT
v_gene: TRBV19
d_gene: TRBD1
j_gene: TRBJ1-1
abundance: NA

CDR3aa: CASPRFGPHRDTQYF
CDR3nt: TGCGCCAGTCCCCGGTTTGGACCACACAGAGATACGCAGTATTTT
v_gene: TRBV10-1
d_gene: NA
j_gene: TRBJ2-3
abundance: NA

CDR3aa: CASSDRSGNTIYF
CDR3nt: TGTGCCAGCAGTGACAGATCTGGAAACACCATATATTTT
v_gene: TRBV2
d_gene: NA
j_gene: TRBJ1-3
abundance: few

CDR3aa: CASTPYGLNTEAFF
CDR3nt: TGTGCCAGTACCCCATACGGACTAAACACTGAAGCTTTCTTT
v_gene: TRBV19
d_gene: NA
j_gene: TRBJ1-1
abundance: NA

CDR3aa: CASSVGGQSTDTQYF
CDR3nt: TGTGCCAGCAGCGTAGGAGGTCAAAGCACAGATACGCAGTATTTT
v_gene: TRBV9
d_gene: NA
j_gene: TRBJ2-3
abundance: NA

CDR3aa: CASSPQDPNTEAFF
CDR3nt: TGTGCCAGCTCACCCCAGGACCCGAACACTGAAGCTTTCTTT
v_gene: TRBV18
d_gene: NA
j_gene: TRBJ1-1
abundance: NA

CDR3aa: CASRPQRGRGTDTQYF
CDR3nt: TGTGCCAGCAGACCTCAGCGGGGACGGGGCACAGATACGCAGTATTTT
v_gene: TRBV6-6
d_gene: TRBD2
j_gene: TRBJ2-3
abundance: NA

CDR3aa: CASSLRTGFNSPLHF
CDR3nt: TGTGCCAGCAGCCTCCGGACAGGGTTTAATTCACCCCTCCACTTT
v_gene: TRBV5-4
d_gene: TRBD1
j_gene: TRBJ1-6
abundance: NA

CDR3aa: CASSLTGYEQYF
CDR3nt: TGTGCCAGCAGTTTAACAGGGTACGAGCAGTACTTC
v_gene: TRBV6-1
d_gene: NA
j_gene: TRBJ2-7
abundance: NA

CDR3aa: CAWGQTDTQYF
CDR3nt: TGTGCCTGGGGCCAGACAGATACGCAGTATTTT
v_gene: TRBV30
d_gene: NA
j_gene: TRBJ2-3
abundance: once

CDR3aa: CASRPGLRNEQFF
CDR3nt: TGTGCCAGCAGGCCGGGACTTCGAAATGAGCAGTTCTTC
v_gene: TRBV7-2
d_gene: NA
j_gene: TRBJ2-1
abundance: NA

CDR3aa: CASSPGSREPQHF
CDR3nt: TGTGCCAGCAGCCCAGGGTCTAGGGAGCCCCAGCATTTT
v_gene: TRBV7-2
d_gene: NA
j_gene: TRBJ1-5
abundance: NA

CDR3aa: CAWSGGTEIDEQYF
CDR3nt: TGTGCCTGGAGTGGAGGGACCGAAATTGACGAGCAGTACTTC
v_gene: TRBV30
d_gene: NA
j_gene: TRBJ2-7
abundance: NA

CDR3aa: CASSADDRPGAGQYF
CDR3nt: TGTGCCAGCAGCGCCGACGACAGGCCGGGGGCCGGGCAGTACTTC
v_gene: TRBV5-4
d_gene: NA
j_gene: TRBJ2-7
abundance: NA

CDR3aa: CASTDPGLRGGSNQPQHF
CDR3nt: TGTGCCAGCACCGACCCCGGCCTTAGGGGGGGAAGCAATCAGCCCCAGCATTTT
v_gene: TRBV28
d_gene: NA
j_gene: TRBJ1-5
abundance: NA

CDR3aa: CASSLRRVARGSTGELFF
CDR3nt: TGTGCCAGCAGCTTAAGACGGGTCGCCAGGGGGAGCACCGGGGAGCTGTTTTTT
v_gene: TRBV11-2
d_gene: TRBD1
j_gene: TRBJ2-2
abundance: NA

CDR3aa: CASSLRGQETQYF
CDR3nt: TGTGCCAGCAGCTTAAGGGGGCAAGAGACCCAGTACTTC
v_gene: TRBV11-1
d_gene: NA
j_gene: TRBJ2-5
abundance: NA

CDR3aa: CASSRTGSRQPQHF
CDR3nt: TGTGCCAGCAGCCGGACAGGGTCAAGGCAGCCCCAGCATTTT
v_gene: TRBV7-3
d_gene: TRBD1
j_gene: TRBJ1-5
abundance: NA

CDR3aa: CASTWSQGGDTIYF
CDR3nt: TGTGCCAGCACCTGGTCGCAGGGCGGAGACACCATATATTTT
v_gene: TRBV7-2
d_gene: NA
j_gene: TRBJ1-3
abundance: NA

CDR3aa: CASSLLQGSTEAFF
CDR3nt: TGCGCCAGCAGCTTATTACAGGGATCCACTGAAGCTTTCTTT
v_gene: TRBV5-1
d_gene: NA
j_gene: TRBJ1-1
abundance: NA

CDR3aa: CASSYGGGATNEKLFF
CDR3nt: TGTGCCAGCAGTTACGGAGGGGGCGCAACTAATGAAAAACTGTTTTTT
v_gene: TRBV6-5
d_gene: TRBD1
j_gene: TRBJ1-4
abundance: NA

CDR3aa: CASSPGTGRYEQYF
CDR3nt: TGTGCCAGCAGCCCAGGGACAGGACGCTACGAGCAGTACTTC
v_gene: TRBV7-2
d_gene: TRBD1
j_gene: TRBJ2-7
abundance: NA

CDR3aa: CASTQGGGGTEAFF
CDR3nt: TGTGCCAGCACCCAGGGGGGGGGCGGAACTGAAGCTTTCTTT
v_gene: TRBV7-8
d_gene: TRBD1
j_gene: TRBJ1-1
abundance: NA

CDR3aa: CASSRGTGVYEQYF
CDR3nt: TGTGCCAGCAGCCGCGGGACAGGGGTCTACGAGCAGTACTTC
v_gene: TRBV6-5
d_gene: TRBD1
j_gene: TRBJ2-7
abundance: NA

CDR3aa: CASSSRSEQETQYF
CDR3nt: TGTGCCAGCAGCTCAAGGTCAGAACAAGAGACCCAGTACTTC
v_gene: TRBV28
d_gene: NA
j_gene: TRBJ2-5
abundance: NA

CDR3aa: CASSMGQGPGNTIYF
CDR3nt: TGTGCCAGTAGTATGGGCCAGGGGCCTGGAAACACCATATATTTT
v_gene: TRBV19
d_gene: NA
j_gene: TRBJ1-3
abundance: NA